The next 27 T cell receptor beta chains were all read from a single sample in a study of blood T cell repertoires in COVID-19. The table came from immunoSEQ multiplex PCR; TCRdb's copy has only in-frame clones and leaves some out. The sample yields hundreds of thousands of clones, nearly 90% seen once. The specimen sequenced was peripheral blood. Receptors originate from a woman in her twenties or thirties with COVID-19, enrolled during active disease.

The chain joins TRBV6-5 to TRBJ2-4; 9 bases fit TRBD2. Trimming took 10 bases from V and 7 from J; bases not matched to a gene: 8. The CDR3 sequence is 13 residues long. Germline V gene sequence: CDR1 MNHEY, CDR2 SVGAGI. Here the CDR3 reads CATVAGAGNIQYF. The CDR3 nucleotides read TGTGCCACAGTAGCGGGGGCGGGGAACATTCAGTACTTC.

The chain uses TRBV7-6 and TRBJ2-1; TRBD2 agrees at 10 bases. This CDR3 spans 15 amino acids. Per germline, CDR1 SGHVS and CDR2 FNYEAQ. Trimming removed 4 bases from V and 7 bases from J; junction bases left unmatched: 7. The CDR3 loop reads CASSSLAGEENEQFF. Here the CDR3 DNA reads TGTGCCAGCAGCTCTCTAGCGGGGGAGGAAAATGAGCAGTTCTTC.

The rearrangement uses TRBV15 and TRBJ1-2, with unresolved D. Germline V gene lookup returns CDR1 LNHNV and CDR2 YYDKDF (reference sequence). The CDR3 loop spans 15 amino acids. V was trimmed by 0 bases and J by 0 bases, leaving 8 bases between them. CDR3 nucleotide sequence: TGTGCCACCAGCAGAGAAGGAACAGCTAACTATGGCTACACCTTC. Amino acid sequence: CATSREGTANYGYTF.

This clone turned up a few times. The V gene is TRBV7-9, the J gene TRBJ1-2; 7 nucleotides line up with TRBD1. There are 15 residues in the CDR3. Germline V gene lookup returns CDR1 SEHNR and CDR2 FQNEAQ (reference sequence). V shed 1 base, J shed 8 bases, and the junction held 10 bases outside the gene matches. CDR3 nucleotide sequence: TGTGCCAGCAGCTTAGGGCTAACCATAGGGGGCGGCTACACCTTC. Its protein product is CASSLGLTIGGGYTF.

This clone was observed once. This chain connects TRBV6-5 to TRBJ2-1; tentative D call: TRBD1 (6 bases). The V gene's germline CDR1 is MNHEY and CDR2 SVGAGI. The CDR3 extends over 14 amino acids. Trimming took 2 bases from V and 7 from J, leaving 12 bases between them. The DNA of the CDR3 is TGTGCCAGCAGTTACACGTCTCAGGGGAATGAGCAGTTCTTC. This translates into CASSYTSQGNEQFF.

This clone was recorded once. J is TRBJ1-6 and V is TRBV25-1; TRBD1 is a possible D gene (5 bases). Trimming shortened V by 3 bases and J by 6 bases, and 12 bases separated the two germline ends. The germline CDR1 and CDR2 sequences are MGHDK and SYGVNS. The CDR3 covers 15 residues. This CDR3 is CASSDQGLGNSPLHF. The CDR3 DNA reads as TGTGCCAGCAGTGACCAGGGACTGGGTAATTCACCCCTCCACTTT.

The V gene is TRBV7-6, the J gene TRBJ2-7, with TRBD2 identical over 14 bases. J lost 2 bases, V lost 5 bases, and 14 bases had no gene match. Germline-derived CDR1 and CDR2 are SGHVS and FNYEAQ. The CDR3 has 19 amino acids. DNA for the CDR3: TGTGCCAGCAGCGCCTACCCCGGGACTAGCGGGGGCCGAGCCTACGAGCAGTACTTC. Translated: CASSAYPGTSGGRAYEQYF.

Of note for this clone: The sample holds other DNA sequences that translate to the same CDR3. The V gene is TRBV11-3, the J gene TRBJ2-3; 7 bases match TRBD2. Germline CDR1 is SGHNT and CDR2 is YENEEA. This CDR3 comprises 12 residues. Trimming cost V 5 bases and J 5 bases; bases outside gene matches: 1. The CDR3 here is CASSASGDTQYF. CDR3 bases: TGTGCCAGCAGCGCTAGCGGAGATACGCAGTATTTT.

CDR3 sequence (DNA): TGTGCCAGCAGTTTAACTGACAGCCAAGAGACCCAGTACTTC. Protein sequence: CASSLTDSQETQYF. The rearrangement joins TRBV27 to TRBJ2-5, with D maybe TRBD1 (5 bases). Per germline, CDR1 MNHEY and CDR2 SMNVEV (reference sequence). The CDR3 extends over 14 amino acids. V lost 2 bases to trimming and J lost 1 base, with 8 bases between them.

CDR3 sequence (DNA): TGTGCCAGCAGTGACCGTCTCGTGGGGGGGCTGAATTCACCCCTCCACTTT. Translating it yields CASSDRLVGGLNSPLHF. This chain connects TRBV2 to TRBJ1-6; the D gene is possibly TRBD1 (6 bases). Trimming removed 3 bases at V and 7 bases at J, with 19 bases between. The CDR3 length is 17 residues. Germline loops: CDR1 SNHLY, CDR2 FYNNEI.

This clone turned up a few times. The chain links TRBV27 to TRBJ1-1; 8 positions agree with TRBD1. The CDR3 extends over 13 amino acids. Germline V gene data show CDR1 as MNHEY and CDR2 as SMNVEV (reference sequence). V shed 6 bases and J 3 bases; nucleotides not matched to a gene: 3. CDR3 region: CASSSQGDTEAFF. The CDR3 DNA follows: TGTGCCAGCAGCTCACAGGGGGACACTGAAGCTTTCTTT.

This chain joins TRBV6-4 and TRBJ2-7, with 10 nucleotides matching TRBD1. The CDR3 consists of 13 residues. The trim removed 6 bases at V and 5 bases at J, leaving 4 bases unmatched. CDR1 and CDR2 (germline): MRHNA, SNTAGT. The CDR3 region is CASSLGTGDEQYF. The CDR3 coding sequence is TGTGCCAGCAGCCTCGGGACAGGGGACGAGCAGTACTTC.

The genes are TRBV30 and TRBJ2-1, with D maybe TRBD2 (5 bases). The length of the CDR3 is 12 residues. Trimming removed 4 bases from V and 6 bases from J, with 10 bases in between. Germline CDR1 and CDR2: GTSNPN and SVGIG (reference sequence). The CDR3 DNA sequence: TGTGCCTGGACCCCTGGGAGCAATGAGCAGTTCTTC. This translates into CAWTPGSNEQFF.

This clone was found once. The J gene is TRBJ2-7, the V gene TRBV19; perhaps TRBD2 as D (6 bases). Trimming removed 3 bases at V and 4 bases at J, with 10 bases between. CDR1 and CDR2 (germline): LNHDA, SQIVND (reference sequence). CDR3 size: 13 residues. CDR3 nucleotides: TGTGCCAGTAGTATCGGGCGGGGTTACGAGCAGTACTTC. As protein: CASSIGRGYEQYF.

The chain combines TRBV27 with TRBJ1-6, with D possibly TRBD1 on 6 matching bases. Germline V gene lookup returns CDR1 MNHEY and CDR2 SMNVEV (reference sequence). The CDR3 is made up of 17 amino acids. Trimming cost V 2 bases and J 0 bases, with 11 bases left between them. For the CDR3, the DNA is TGTGCCAGCAGTTTACCCACAGGGAGCTCCTATAATTCACCCCTCCACTTT. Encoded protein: CASSLPTGSSYNSPLHF.

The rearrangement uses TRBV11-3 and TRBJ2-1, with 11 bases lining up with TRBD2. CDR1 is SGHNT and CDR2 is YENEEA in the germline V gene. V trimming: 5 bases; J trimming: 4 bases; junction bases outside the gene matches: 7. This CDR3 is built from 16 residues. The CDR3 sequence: CASSLSGGELYNEQFF. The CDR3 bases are TGTGCCAGCAGCCTTAGCGGGGGGGAACTTTACAATGAGCAGTTCTTC.

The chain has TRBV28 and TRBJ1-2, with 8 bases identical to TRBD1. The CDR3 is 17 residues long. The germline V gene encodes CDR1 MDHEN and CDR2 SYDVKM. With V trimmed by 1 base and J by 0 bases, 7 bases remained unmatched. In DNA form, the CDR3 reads TGTGCCAGCAGTTTATTCCCCGGGACAGGTTCTAACTATGGCTACACCTTC. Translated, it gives CASSLFPGTGSNYGYTF.

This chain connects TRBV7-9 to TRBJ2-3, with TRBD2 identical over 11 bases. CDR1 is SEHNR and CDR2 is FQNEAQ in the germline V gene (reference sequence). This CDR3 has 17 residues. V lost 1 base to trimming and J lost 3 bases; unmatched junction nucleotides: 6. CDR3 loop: CASSLELAGAITDTQYF. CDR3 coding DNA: TGTGCCAGCAGCTTAGAACTAGCGGGGGCCATAACAGATACGCAGTATTTT.

CDR3 sequence (DNA): TGTGCCAGCAGCTTCAGGGGCAACGCCTATGGCTACACCTTC. Protein sequence: CASSFRGNAYGYTF. The genes are TRBV5-8 and TRBJ1-2, with D maybe TRBD1 (6 bases). V gave up 2 bases and J gave up 4 bases, with 12 bases separating them. This CDR3 spans 14 amino acids. Germline assignment: CDR1 SGHTS and CDR2 YDEGEE.

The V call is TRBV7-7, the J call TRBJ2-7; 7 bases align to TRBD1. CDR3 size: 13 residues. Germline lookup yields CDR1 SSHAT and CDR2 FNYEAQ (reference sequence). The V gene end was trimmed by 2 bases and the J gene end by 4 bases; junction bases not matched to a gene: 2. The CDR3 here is CASSLQQGYEQYF. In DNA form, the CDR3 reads TGTGCCAGCAGCTTACAACAGGGGTACGAGCAGTACTTC.

CDR3 nucleotide sequence: TGCGCCAGCAGGGGACTAGCGGCGATCACAGATACGCAGTATTTT. Protein sequence: CASRGLAAITDTQYF. The rearrangement uses TRBV5-1 and TRBJ2-3; 11 nucleotides line up with TRBD2. Unmatched junction bases numbered 4, after V lost 5 bases and J lost 2 bases. CDR3 length equals 15 residues. CDR1 SGHRS and CDR2 YFSETQ come from the germline V gene.

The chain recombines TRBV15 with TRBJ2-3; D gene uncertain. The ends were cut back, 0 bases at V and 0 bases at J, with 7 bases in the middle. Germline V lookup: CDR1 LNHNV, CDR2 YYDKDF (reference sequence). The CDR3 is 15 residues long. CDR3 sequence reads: CATSRDLSSTDTQYF. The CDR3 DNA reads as TGTGCCACCAGCAGAGACCTGTCTAGCACAGATACGCAGTATTTT.

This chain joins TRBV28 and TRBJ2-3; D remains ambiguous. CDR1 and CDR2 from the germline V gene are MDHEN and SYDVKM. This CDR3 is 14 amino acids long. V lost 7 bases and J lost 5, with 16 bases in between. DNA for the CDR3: TGTGCCAGCACCTCTTTTAATTCCTTAGATACGCAGTATTTT. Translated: CASTSFNSLDTQYF.

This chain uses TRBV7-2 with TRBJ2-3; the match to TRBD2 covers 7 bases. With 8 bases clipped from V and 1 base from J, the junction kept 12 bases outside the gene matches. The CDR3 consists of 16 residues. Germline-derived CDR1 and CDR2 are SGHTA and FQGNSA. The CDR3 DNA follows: TGTGCCAGCGGGGCCAGAGAGCGGGGAGGCACAGATACGCAGTATTTT. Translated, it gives CASGARERGGTDTQYF.

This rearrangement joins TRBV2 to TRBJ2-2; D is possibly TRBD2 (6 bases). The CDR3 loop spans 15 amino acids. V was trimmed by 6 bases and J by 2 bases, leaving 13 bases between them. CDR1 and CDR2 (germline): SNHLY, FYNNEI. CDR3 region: CASRETAGNTGELFF. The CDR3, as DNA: TGTGCCAGCAGGGAGACTGCGGGAAACACCGGGGAGCTGTTTTTT.

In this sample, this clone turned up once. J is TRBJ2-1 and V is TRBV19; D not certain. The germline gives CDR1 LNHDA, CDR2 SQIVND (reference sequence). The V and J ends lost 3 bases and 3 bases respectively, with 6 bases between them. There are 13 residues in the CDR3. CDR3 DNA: TGTGCCAGTAGTATGGGCCACTACAATGAGCAGTTCTTC. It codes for CASSMGHYNEQFF.

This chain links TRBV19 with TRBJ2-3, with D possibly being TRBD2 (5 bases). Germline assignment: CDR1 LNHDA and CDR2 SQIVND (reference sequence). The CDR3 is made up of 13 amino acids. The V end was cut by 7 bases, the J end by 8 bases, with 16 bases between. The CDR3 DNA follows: TGTGCCAGTACCCGCGGGCTGAGCGGTACGCAGTATTTT. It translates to CASTRGLSGTQYF.